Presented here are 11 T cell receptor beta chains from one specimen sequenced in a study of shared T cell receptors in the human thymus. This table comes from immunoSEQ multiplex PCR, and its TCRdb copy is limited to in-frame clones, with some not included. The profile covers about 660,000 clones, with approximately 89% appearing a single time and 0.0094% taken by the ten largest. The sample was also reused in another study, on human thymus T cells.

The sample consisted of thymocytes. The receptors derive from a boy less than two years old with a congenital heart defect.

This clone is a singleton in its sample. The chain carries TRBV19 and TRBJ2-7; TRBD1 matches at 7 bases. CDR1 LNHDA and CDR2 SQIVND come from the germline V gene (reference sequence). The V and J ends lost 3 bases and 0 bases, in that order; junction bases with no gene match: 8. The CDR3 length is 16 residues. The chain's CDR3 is CASSIDETGSSYEQYF. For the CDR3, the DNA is TGTGCCAGTAGTATCGATGAGACAGGGAGCTCCTACGAGCAGTACTTC.

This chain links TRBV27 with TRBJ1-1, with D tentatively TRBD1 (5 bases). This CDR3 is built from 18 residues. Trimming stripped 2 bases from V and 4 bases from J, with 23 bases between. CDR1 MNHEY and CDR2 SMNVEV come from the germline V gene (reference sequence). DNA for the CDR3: TGTGCCAGCAGTTTACGGCGACAGTTCGGTAAGTTGGGCACTGAAGCTTTCTTT. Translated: CASSLRRQFGKLGTEAFF.

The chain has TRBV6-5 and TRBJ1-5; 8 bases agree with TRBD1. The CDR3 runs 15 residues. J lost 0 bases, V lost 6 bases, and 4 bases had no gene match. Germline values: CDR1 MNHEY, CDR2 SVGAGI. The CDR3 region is CASSQDRDSNQPQHF. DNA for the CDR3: TGTGCCAGCAGCCAGGACAGGGATAGCAATCAGCCCCAGCATTTT.

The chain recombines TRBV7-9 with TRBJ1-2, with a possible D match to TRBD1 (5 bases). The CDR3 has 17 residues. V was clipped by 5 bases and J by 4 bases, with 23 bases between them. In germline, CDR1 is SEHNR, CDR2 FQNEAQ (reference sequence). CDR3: CASSPREIDSPGYGYTF. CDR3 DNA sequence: TGTGCCAGCAGCCCCCGGGAGATTGACAGTCCGGGCTATGGCTACACCTTC. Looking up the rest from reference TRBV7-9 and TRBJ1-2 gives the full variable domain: DTGVSQNPRHKITKRGQNVTFRCDPISEHNRLYWYRQTLGQGPEFLTYFQNEAQLEKSRLLSDRFSAERPKGSFSTLEIQRTEQGDSAMYLCASSPREIDSPGYGYTFGSGTRLTVV.

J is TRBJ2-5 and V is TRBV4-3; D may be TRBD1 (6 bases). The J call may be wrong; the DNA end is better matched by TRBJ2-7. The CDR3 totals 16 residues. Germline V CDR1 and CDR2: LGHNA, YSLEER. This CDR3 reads CASSQDVGDNSYEQYF. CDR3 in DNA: TGCGCCAGCAGCCAAGATGTCGGGGACAACTCCTACGAGCAGTACTTC.

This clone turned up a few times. Written as DNA, the CDR3 is TGTGCCAGTCGAGGGCCCGGGGCTGGAAACACCATATATTTT. Protein: CASRGPGAGNTIYF. V usage is TRBV19 and J usage is TRBJ1-3; no definite D call. Germline loops: CDR1 LNHDA, CDR2 SQIVND (reference sequence). The CDR3 has 14 amino acids. V dropped 8 bases and J dropped 2 bases, with 13 bases sitting between them.

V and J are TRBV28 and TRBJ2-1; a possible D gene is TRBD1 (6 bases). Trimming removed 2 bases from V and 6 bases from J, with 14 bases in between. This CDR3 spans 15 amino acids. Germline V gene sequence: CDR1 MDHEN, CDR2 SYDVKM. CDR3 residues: CASSLQGPPFNEQFF. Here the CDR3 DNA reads TGTGCCAGCAGTTTACAGGGGCCTCCCTTCAATGAGCAGTTCTTC.

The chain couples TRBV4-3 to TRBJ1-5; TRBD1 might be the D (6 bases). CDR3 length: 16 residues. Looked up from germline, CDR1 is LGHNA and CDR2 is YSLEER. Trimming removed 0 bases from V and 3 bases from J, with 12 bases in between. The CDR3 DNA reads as TGCGCCAGCAGCCAAGAAAGGCAGGGGACCAATCAGCCCCAGCATTTT. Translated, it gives CASSQERQGTNQPQHF.

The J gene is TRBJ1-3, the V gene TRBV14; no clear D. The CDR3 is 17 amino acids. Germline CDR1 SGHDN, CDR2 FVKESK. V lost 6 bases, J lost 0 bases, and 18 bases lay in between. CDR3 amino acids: CASSPPWAPSSGNTIYF. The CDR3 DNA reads TGTGCCAGCAGTCCCCCCTGGGCACCGAGCTCTGGAAACACCATATATTTT.

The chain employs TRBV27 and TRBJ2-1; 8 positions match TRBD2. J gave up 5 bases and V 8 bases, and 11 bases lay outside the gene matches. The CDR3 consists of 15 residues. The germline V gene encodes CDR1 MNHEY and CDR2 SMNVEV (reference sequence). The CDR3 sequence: CASLRAAGVNNEQFF. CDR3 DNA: TGTGCCAGCCTCCGGGCAGCGGGAGTCAACAATGAGCAGTTCTTC.

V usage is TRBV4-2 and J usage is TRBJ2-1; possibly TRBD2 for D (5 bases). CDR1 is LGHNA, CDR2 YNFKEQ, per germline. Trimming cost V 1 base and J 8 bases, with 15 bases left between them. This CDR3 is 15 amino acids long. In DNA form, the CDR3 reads TGTGCCAGCAGCCAAGGAATGAGGGAGCGATATGAGCAGTTCTTC. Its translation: CASSQGMRERYEQFF.